Below, one T cell receptor (beta chain) is given with its context. What it binds is not known. Healthy donors had no documented immune events, such as infections, while sampled. These data belong to a study of identifying expanded T cells in peripheral blood. Study-wide results and caveats: Roughly two-week clone count variance significantly increased as total template count grew. Differentially abundant clones: around 1.2 between replicates, about 17 at roughly 2 weeks, around 20 at four.

Clones were sequenced by immunoSEQ multiplex PCR, and TCRdb holds only the in-frame ones, with some missing. Of about 47,000 clones detected, 70% to 85% appear once; the ten largest clones hold roughly 15%. The sequenced sample was blood. The sequence derives from a person between 18 and 75 years old in good health.

CDR3 sequence: CASSPGELAGFSTDTQYF. As DNA, the CDR3 is TGTGCCAGCAGCCCCGGGGAACTAGCGGGATTTAGCACAGATACGCAGTATTTT. V is TRBV7-8 and J is TRBJ2-3; 10 bases align to TRBD2. With 5 bases clipped from V and 0 bases from J, the junction kept 11 bases outside the gene matches. The CDR3 consists of 18 residues. The germline CDR1 and CDR2 sequences are SGHVS and FQNEAQ.